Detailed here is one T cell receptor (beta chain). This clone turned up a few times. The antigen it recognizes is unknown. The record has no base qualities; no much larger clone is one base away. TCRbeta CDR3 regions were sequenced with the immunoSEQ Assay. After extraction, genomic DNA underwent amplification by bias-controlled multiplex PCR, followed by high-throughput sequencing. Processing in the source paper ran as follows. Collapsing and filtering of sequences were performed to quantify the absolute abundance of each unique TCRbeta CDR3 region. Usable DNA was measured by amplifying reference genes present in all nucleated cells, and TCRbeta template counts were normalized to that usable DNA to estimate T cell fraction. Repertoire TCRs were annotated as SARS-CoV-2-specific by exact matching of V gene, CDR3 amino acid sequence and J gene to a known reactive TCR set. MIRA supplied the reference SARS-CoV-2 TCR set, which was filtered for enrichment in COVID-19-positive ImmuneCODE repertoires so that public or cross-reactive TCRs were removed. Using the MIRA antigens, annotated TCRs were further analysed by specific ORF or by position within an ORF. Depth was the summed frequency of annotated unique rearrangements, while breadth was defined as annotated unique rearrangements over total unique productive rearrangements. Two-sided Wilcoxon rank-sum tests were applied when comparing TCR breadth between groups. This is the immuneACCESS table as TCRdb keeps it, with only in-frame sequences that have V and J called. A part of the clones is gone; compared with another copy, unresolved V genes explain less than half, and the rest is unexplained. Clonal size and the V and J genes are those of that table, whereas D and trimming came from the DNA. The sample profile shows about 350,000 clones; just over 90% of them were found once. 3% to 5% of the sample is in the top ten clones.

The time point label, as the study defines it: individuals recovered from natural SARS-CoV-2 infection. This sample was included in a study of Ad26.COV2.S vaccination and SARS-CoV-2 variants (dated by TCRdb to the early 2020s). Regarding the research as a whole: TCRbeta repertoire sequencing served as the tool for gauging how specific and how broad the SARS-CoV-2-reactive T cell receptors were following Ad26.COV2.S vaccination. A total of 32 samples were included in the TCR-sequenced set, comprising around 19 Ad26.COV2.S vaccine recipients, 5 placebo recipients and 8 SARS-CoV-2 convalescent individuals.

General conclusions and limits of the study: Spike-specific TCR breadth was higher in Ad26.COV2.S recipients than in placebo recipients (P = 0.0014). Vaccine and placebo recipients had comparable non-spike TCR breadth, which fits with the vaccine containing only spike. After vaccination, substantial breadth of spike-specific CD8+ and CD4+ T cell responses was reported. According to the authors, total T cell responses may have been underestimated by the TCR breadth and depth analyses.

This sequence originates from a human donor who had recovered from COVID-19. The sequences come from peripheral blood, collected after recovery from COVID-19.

The CDR3 protein sequence reads: CASSLPPPGGKNTEAFF. The sequenced DNA: TGCGCCAGCAGCCTACCACCACCGGGAGGAAAGAACACTGAAGCTTTCTTT. The rearranged chain carries TRBV5-1 and TRBJ1-1; the D gene identity is not certain. The germline V gene yields SGHRS for CDR1 and YFSETQ for CDR2. Trimming at the junction amounts to 4 bases on V and 1 base on J, and the germline ends lie 20 bases apart. The CDR3 covers 17 residues, taking in both the cysteine and the phenylalanine. The DNA shown is the 51-base CDR3, in frame from base 1. Extended through the reference TRBV5-1 and TRBJ1-1 proteins, this CDR3 yields the full variable domain: KAGVTQTPRYLIKTRGQQVTLSCSPISGHRSVSWYQQTPGQGLQFLFEYFSETQRNKGNFPGRFSGRQFSNSRSEMNVSTLELGDSALYLCASSLPPPGGKNTEAFFGQGTRLTVV.